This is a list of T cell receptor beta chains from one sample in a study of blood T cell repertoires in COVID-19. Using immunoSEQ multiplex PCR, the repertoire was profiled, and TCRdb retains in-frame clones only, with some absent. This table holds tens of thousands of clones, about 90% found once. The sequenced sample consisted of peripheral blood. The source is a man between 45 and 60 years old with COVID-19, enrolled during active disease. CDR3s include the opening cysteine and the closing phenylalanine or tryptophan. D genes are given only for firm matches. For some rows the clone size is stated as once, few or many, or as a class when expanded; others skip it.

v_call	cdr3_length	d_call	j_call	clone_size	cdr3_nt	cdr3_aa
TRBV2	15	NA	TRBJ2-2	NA	TGTGCCAGCAGTGGTCTAGGGGGTTACACCGGGGAGCTGTTTTTT	CASSGLGGYTGELFF
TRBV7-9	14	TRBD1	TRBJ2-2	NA	TGTGCCAGCAGCCTCGGACAGGGAAGAGGGGAGCTGTTTTTT	CASSLGQGRGELFF
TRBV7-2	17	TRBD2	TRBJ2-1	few	TGTGCCAGCAGCTCGGGGGGAACAGCGACCCTTCCTAGTGAGCAGTTCTTC	CASSSGGTATLPSEQFF
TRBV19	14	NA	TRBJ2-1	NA	TGTGCCAGTAGTATCGGACAGACCTACAATGAGCAGTTCTTC	CASSIGQTYNEQFF
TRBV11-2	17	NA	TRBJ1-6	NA	TGTGCCAGCAGCTTAGATGGGTACAGTTACTATAATTCACCCCTCCACTTT	CASSLDGYSYYNSPLHF
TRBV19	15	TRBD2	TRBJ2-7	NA	TGTGCCAGTAGTGCCTCTAGCGGGGGAATTTACGAGCAGTACTTC	CASSASSGGIYEQYF
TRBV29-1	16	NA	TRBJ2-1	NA	TGCAGCGTTGAATCTGGACAGTTGAGCTCCTACAATGAGCAGTTCTTC	CSVESGQLSSYNEQFF
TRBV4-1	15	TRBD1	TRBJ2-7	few	TGCGCCAGCAGCCGGTCGGACAGGGAGCACTACGAGCAGTACTTC	CASSRSDREHYEQYF
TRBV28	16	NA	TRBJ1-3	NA	TGTGCCAGCAGCCCTGTCAGGGTCAACTCTGGAAACACCATATATTTT	CASSPVRVNSGNTIYF
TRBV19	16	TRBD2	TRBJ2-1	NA	TGTACCAGTAGTCCTAATCCGGGACTAGCGGGGAGGAGCGATTTCTTC	CTSSPNPGLAGRSDFF
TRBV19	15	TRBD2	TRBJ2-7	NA	TGTGCCAGTAGTATAGGCCAGCGGGAGACTCACGAGCAGTACTTC	CASSIGQRETHEQYF
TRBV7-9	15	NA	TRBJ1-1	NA	TGTGCCAGCAGCTTAGTTAGTCCCGTGAGCACTGAAGCTTTCTTT	CASSLVSPVSTEAFF
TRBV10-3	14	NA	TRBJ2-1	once	TGTGCCATCAGTGAGAACGGGGCCTACAATGAGCAGTTCTTC	CAISENGAYNEQFF
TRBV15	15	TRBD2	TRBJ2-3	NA	TGTGCCACCAGCCGCCGGGAGGACGGAACAGATACGCAGTATTTT	CATSRREDGTDTQYF
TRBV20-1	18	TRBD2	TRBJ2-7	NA	TGCAGTGCCAGTGGACTAGCGGGAGCCCTAATCAGCTCCTACGAGCAGTACTTC	CSASGLAGALISSYEQYF
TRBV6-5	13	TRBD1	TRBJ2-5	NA	TGTGCCACCCGGACAGGGGGCGTGGAGACCCAGTACTTC	CATRTGGVETQYF
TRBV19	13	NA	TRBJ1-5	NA	TGTGCCAGTAGTCGGAGCGGGAATCAGCCCCAGCATTTT	CASSRSGNQPQHF
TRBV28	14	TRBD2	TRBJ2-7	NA	TGTGCCAGCGCCTGGGACCACGGGGGGTACGAGCAGTACTTC	CASAWDHGGYEQYF
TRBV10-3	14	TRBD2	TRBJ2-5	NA	TGTGCCGTCTCACTAGCGGGAGGTGAGGAGACCCAGTACTTC	CAVSLAGGEETQYF
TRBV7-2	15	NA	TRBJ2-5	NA	TGTGCCAGCAGCTTAGCAGGGGCCTCAGGAGAGACCCAGTACTTC	CASSLAGASGETQYF
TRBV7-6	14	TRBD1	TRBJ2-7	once	TGTGCCAGCAGCCCCGGGACAGAGCTCTACGAGCAGTACTTC	CASSPGTELYEQYF
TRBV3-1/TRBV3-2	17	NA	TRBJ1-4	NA	TGTGCCAGCAGCCAAAGGAGGACGACTTCAACTAATGAAAAACTGTTTTTT	CASSQRRTTSTNEKLFF
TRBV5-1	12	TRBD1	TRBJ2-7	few	TGCGCCAGCAGCTTGGCTGGGACAGGAAAGTACTTC	CASSLAGTGKYF
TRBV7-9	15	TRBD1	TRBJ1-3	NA	TGTGCCAGCAGCTCACAGGGGGCGCCTGGAAACACCATATATTTT	CASSSQGAPGNTIYF
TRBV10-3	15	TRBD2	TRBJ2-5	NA	TGTGCCATCAGTGGACTAGCGGGAGGAGGGGAGACCCAGTACTTC	CAISGLAGGGETQYF
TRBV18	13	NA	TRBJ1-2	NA	TGTGCCAGCTCTCCCGACAGGAGTTATGGCTACACCTTC	CASSPDRSYGYTF
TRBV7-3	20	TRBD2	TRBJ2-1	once	TGTGCCAGCAGCTCCAGCCTCGGGACTAGCGGGCACACTACCTACAATGAGCAGTTCTTC	CASSSSLGTSGHTTYNEQFF
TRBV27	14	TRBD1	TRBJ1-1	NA	TGTGCCAGCAGCTGGACAGGGGCCGCCACTGAAGCTTTCTTT	CASSWTGAATEAFF
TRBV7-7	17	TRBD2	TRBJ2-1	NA	TGTGCCAGCAGCTTAAACCCCAGCGGGAGCTCCTACAATGAGCAGTTCTTC	CASSLNPSGSSYNEQFF
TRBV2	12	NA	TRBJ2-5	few	TGTGCCAGCAAGAGAGTGGAGGTGACCCAGTACTTC	CASKRVEVTQYF
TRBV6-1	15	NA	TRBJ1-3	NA	TGTGCCAGCAGTGAATGGGGGAGGTCTGGAAACACCATATATTTT	CASSEWGRSGNTIYF
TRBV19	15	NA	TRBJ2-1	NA	TGTGCCAGTAGTATAGGCGGCTTCTCCTACAATGAGCAGTTCTTC	CASSIGGFSYNEQFF
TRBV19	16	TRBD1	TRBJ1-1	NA	TGTGCCAGTAGACGGTCAGGGGGTTGGATGAACACTGAAGCTTTCTTT	CASRRSGGWMNTEAFF
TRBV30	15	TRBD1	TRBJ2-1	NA	TGTGCCTGGAGACCACCGGACAGGGTTCCCAATGAGCAGTTCTTC	CAWRPPDRVPNEQFF
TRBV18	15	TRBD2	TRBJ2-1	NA	TGTGCCAGCTCACCGGGTAGCGGGGGCTACAATGAGCAGTTCTTC	CASSPGSGGYNEQFF
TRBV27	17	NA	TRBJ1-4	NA	TGTGCCAGCAGTTTCCTGACAATTCAAGGGGAAAGGGAAAAACTGTTTTTT	CASSFLTIQGEREKLFF
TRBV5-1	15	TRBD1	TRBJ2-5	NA	TGCGCCAGCAGCTTGGAAACAGGGGATCAAGAGACCCAGTACTTC	CASSLETGDQETQYF
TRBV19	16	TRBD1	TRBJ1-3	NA	TGTGCCAGTAGTCGTTGGACAGGCCTCGACGGAAACACCATATATTTT	CASSRWTGLDGNTIYF
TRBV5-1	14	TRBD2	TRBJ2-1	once	TGCGCCAGCAGCGGGTCTAGCGGGTACAATGAGCAGTTCTTC	CASSGSSGYNEQFF
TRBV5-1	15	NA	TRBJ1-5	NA	TGCGCCAGCAGCGCCTACGCGGGGGCTGGTCAGCCCCAGCATTTT	CASSAYAGAGQPQHF
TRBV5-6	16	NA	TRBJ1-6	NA	TGTGCCAGCAGCTTGGGACAGGTCTCCTATAATTCACCCCTCCACTTT	CASSLGQVSYNSPLHF